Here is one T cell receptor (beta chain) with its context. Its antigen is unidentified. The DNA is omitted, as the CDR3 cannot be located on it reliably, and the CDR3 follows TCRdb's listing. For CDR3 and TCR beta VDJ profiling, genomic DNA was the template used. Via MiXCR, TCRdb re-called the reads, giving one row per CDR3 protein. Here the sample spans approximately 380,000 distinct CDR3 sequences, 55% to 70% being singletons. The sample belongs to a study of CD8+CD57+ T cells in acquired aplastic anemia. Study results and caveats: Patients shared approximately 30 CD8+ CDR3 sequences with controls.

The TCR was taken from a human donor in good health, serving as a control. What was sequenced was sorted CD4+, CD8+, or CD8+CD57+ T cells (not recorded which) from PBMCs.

The CDR3 region is CASSPPHQPQHFGYTF. The J gene is TRBJ1-2, the V gene TRBV7-2; no DNA check was done on the table's D call, TRBD1. Germline CDR1 is SGHTA and CDR2 is FQGNSA. The CDR3 comprises 16 residues, both ends counted.